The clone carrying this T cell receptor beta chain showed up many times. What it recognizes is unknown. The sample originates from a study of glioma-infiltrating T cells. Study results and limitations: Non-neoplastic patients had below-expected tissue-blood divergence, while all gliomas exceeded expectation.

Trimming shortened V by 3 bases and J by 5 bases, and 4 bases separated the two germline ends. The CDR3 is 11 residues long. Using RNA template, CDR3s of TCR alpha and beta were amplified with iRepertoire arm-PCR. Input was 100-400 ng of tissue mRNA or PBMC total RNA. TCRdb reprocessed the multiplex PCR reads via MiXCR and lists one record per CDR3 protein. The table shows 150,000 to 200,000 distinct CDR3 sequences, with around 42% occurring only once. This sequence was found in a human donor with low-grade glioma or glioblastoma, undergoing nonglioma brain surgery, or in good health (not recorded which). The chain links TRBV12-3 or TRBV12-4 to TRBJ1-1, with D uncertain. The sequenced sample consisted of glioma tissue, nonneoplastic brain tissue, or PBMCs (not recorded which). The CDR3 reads CASSFKTEAFF. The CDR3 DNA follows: TGTGCCAGCAGTTTCAAGACTGAAGCTTTCTTT.